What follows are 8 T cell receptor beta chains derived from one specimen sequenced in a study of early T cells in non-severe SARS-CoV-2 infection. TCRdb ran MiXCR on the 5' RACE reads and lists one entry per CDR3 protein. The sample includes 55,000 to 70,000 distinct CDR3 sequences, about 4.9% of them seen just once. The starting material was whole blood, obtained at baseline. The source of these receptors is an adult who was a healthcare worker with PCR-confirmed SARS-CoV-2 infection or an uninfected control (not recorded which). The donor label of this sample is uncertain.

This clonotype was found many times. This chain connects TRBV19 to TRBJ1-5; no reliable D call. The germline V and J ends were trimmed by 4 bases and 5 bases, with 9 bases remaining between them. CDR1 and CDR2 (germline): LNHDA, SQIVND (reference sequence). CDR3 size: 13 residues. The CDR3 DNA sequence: TGTGCCAGTAGTACGAGGGTCCATCAGCCCCAGCATTTT. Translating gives CASSTRVHQPQHF. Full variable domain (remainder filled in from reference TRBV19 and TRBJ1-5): DGGITQSPKYLFRKEGQNVTLSCEQNLNHDAMYWYRQDPGQGLRLIYYSQIVNDFQKGDIAEGYSVSREKKESFPLTVTSAQKNPTAFYLCASSTRVHQPQHFGDGTRLSIL.

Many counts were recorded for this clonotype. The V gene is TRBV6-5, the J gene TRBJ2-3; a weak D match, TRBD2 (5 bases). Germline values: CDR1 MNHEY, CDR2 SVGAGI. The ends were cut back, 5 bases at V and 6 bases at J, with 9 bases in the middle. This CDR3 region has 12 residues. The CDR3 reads CASSAPGDTQYF. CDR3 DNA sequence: TGTGCCAGCAGTGCTCCGGGGGATACGCAGTATTTT.

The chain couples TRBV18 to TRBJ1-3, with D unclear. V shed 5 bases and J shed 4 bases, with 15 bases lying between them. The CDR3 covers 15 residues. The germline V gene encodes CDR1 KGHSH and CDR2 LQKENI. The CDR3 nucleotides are TGTGCCAGCTCAGCCCCATCCGATCAAGGAAACACCATATATTTT. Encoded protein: CASSAPSDQGNTIYF.

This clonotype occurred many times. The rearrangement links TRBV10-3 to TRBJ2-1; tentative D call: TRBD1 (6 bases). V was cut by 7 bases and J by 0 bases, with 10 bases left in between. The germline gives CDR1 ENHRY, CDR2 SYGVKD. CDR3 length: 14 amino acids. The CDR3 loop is CAITGQSSYNEQFF. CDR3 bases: TGTGCCATCACAGGACAGAGCTCCTACAATGAGCAGTTCTTC.

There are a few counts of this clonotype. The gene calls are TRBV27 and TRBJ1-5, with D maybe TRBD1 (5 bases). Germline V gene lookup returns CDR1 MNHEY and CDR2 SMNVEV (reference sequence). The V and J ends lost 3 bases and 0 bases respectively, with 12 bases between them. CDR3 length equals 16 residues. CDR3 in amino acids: CASSLSRVASNQPQHF. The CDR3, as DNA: TGTGCCAGCAGTTTGAGCAGGGTTGCTAGCAATCAGCCCCAGCATTTT.

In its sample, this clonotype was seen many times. The CDR3 sequence is CAISRGQTTYEQYF. CDR3 nucleotide sequence: TGTGCCATCAGTAGAGGACAGACAACCTACGAGCAGTACTTC. The gene calls are TRBV10-3 and TRBJ2-7, with a tentative D call TRBD1 (6 bases). The germline V gene has CDR1 ENHRY and CDR2 SYGVKD. Trimming stripped 5 bases from V and 2 bases from J, with 13 bases between. This CDR3 comprises 14 residues.

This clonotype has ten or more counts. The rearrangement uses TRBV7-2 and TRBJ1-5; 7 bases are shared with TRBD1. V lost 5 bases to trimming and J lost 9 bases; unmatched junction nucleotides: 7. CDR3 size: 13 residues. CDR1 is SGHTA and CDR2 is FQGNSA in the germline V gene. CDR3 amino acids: CASSPRQGRPQHF. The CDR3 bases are TGTGCCAGCAGCCCGCGACAGGGTAGGCCCCAGCATTTT.

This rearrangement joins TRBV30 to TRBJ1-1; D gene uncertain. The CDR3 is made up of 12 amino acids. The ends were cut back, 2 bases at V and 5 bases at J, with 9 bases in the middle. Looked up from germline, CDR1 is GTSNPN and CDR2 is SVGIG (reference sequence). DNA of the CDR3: TGTGCCTGGAGTCCGGCAAGAACTGAAGCTTTCTTT. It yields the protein CAWSPARTEAFF.